This T cell receptor beta chain was retrieved from a study of blood T cell repertoires in COVID-19 (TCRdb year 2020). Context from the whole study: Collaborator samples came from the United States, Italy and Spain and covered acute and convalescent phases of COVID-19. Samples came from the ongoing ImmuneRACE study (first 160 participants) plus 1,254 subjects from 6 global collaborators. The repertoires were released in a freely available public database intended as a resource for research on the immune response to SARS-CoV-2. The dataset comprised deeply sampled blood TCRbeta repertoires from subjects exposed to, actively infected with, or recovered from COVID-19. The material from the prospective study consisted of cDNA or gDNA derived from T cells, B-cell-depleted T cells, or PBMCs. Where available, HLA class I and class II types were taken from metadata supplied by the sample provider and were not determined by assay-based typing. A de-identified subject ID, COVID-19 status, age in years and sex were almost always included in the sample metadata.

Overall study outcomes, separate from this receptor: How much clinical and demographic metadata was included differed by source and by participant, and the metadata was provided uncurated.

The immunoSEQ Assay, a bias-controlled multiplex PCR, was used to amplify TCRbeta CDR3 regions from genomic DNA. In the paper's pipeline: Nucleated cell counts per sample were estimated from amplification of reference gene primers within the assay. Sequence reads were collapsed and filtered to measure the absolute abundance of every unique TCRbeta CDR3 rearrangement. For each sample, productive Simpson clonality was calculated as the square root of Simpson's diversity index across productive rearrangements. TCRdb took this table from immuneACCESS and kept in-frame rearrangements with V and J called. Such tables lack part of the clones; where checked against another copy, unresolved V genes explain under half of the gap, and the rest is unexplained. Clonal size and the V and J genes are those of that table, whereas D and trimming came from the DNA. In this sample the table shows about 300,000 clones, 65% to 90% of which occur a single time. The ten top clones hold roughly 4% of the sample.

V is pared back by 2 bases and J by 3 bases, with 8 bases lying between the germline termini. From the germline V gene, CDR1 is ENHRY and CDR2 is SYGVKD. The CDR3 covers 14 residues, taking in both the cysteine and the phenylalanine. CDR3 DNA is the only sequence kept; it has 42 bases, read in frame from the first base. Participants in the prospective study were aged roughly 18 to 89 years, lived in over 20 United States geographic areas, and enrolled through a virtual design. In the prospective study, cohorts were assigned on the basis of participant-reported clinical history obtained from a screening survey and a study questionnaire. For ImmuneRACE Cohort 3, a participant was defined as recovered based on two consecutive negative NP/OP PCR tests, clearance by a healthcare professional, or resolution of symptoms. Mobile phlebotomists in the prospective study collected whole blood, serum and a nasopharyngeal or oropharyngeal swab from every participant. Participants in the prospective study had the option to provide additional blood draws and questionnaires over a roughly 2-month period. Before DNA extraction, prospective study blood samples were shipped either frozen or at room temperature.

Remarks on this clone: Its antigen specificity is not known. Nothing much larger sits one base from this clone, and base qualities are not available.

Rearrangement joined TRBV10-3 to TRBJ1-3, with no reliable assignment of the D segment. This receptor was taken from a young man who had recovered from COVID-19. Sequencing was performed on PBMCs or T cells enriched from blood (not recorded which). CDR3 region: CAISENSLGNTIYF. The sequenced DNA is TGTGCCATCAGTGAGAACAGCCTTGGAAACACCATATATTTT.